This T cell receptor beta chain was recorded in a study of blood T cell repertoires in COVID-19. As for the study in general: PBMCs, B-cell-depleted T cells, or T cells provided the cDNA or gDNA that made up the material.

As handled by the study authors: Counts of nucleated cells, estimated from reference gene primer amplification, were obtained. Sequenced by immunoSEQ multiplex PCR; TCRdb stores in-frame clones only, minus some. The DNA gave D and trimming, while V, J and clone size come from that table. The table includes roughly 300,000 clones, roughly 90% detected once. The CDR3 consists of 13 residues. V lost 1 base, J lost 8 bases, and 11 bases lay in between. Study members were between roughly 18 and 100 years old and lived in 24 US regions. Researchers sorted participants into cohorts using their self-reported clinical history.

This sequence originates from a woman under 40 who had recovered from COVID-19. This rearrangement joins TRBV12-3 or TRBV12-4 to TRBJ1-1, with D tentatively TRBD1 (6 bases). The material sequenced was PBMCs or T cells enriched from blood (not recorded which). CDR3 sequence: CASSLGGGLEAFF. Written as DNA, the CDR3 is TGTGCCAGCAGTTTAGGCGGGGGGCTAGAAGCTTTCTTT.